The 20 T cell receptor beta chains below were found in one sample sequenced in a study of graft-versus-host responses after intestinal transplantation. These TCRs are of unknown antigen specificity. TCRdb keeps only in-frame clones here, not all; method: immunoSEQ multiplex PCR. This table holds approximately 79,000 clones, 82% found once. The sequencing here drew on unstimulated CD4+ T cells sorted from spleen or lymph node cells, taken before intestinal transplant. All receptors come from a human donor who received an intestinal transplant.

The chain combines TRBV5-1 with TRBJ2-3, with 11 bases that match TRBD2. Germline V gives CDR1 SGHRS, CDR2 YFSETQ. J lost 8 bases, V lost 7 bases, and 12 bases had no gene match. The CDR3 loop spans 15 amino acids. The CDR3 loop is CASGAIAGGPTTQYF. The CDR3 nucleotides are TGCGCCAGCGGGGCCATAGCGGGAGGGCCGACTACGCAGTATTTT.

The chain couples TRBV5-4 to TRBJ1-2, with 9 positions matching TRBD1. J gave up 8 bases and V 4 bases, and 21 bases lay outside the gene matches. Germline V lookup: CDR1 SGHNT, CDR2 YYREEE (reference sequence). The CDR3 has 18 residues. The CDR3 here is CASSKLSRGWDRAGGYTF. In DNA form, the CDR3 reads TGTGCCAGCAGCAAATTGAGCAGAGGTTGGGACAGGGCAGGAGGCTACACCTTC.

The CDR3 coding sequence is TGCAGCGTTGATCCCGGGACAGGATATGAAAAACTGTTTTTT. Amino acids: CSVDPGTGYEKLFF. The chain couples TRBV29-1 to TRBJ1-4; TRBD1 agrees at 8 bases. CDR1 and CDR2 (germline): SQVTM, ANQGSEA. The CDR3 totals 14 residues. V trimming: 3 bases; J trimming: 6 bases; junction bases outside the gene matches: 6.

The chain carries TRBV5-3 and TRBJ2-7; 8 bases map to TRBD2. TRBV5-3 is annotated as an ORF whose role is uncertain. V dropped 3 bases and J dropped 2; count of bases not matched to a gene: 7. This CDR3 is built from 15 residues. For the CDR3, the DNA is TGTGCCAGAAGCTCCATAGCGGGATTAACCTACGAGCAGTACTTC. It is translated as CARSSIAGLTYEQYF.

V and J are TRBV19 and TRBJ1-1, with D perhaps matching TRBD1 (6 bases). V was clipped by 3 bases and J by 0 bases, with 17 bases between them. There are 17 residues in the CDR3. The V gene's germline CDR1 is LNHDA and CDR2 SQIVND (reference sequence). The CDR3 bases are TGTGCCAGTAGTATTCGTCAGGGGCTGAGGCTGAACACTGAAGCTTTCTTT. Its translation: CASSIRQGLRLNTEAFF.

The chain couples TRBV19 to TRBJ2-7; D unresolved. This CDR3 is built from 16 residues. CDR1 is LNHDA, CDR2 SQIVND, per germline (reference sequence). Between the trimmed V and J ends, which lost 1 base and 2 bases, there was a span of 15 bases. The CDR3: CASSIGHTITTYEQYF. The CDR3, as DNA: TGTGCCAGTAGTATAGGTCACACCATAACTACCTACGAGCAGTACTTC.

The chain carries TRBV4-1 and TRBJ1-3, with a weak D call TRBD1 (6 bases). The ends were cut back, 1 base at V and 5 bases at J, with 18 bases in the middle. The CDR3 length is 17 residues. Germline CDR1 and CDR2: MGHRA and YSYEKL. Here the CDR3 DNA reads TGCGCCAGCAGCCAAGTCGAGGGGGTAATTAATAGAAACACCATATATTTT. This sequence encodes CASSQVEGVINRNTIYF.

In this sample, this clone turned up once. CDR3 amino acids: CASSGQGAHTEAFF. CDR3 DNA sequence: TGCGCCAGCAGTGGACAGGGGGCGCACACTGAAGCTTTCTTT. The rearrangement joins TRBV10-2 to TRBJ1-1, with TRBD1 matching over 10 bases. V shed 4 bases, J shed 3 bases, and the junction held 2 bases outside the gene matches. Looked up from germline, CDR1 is WSHSY and CDR2 is SAAADI. CDR3 length equals 14 residues.

The chain links TRBV6-5 to TRBJ2-7; no clear D. This CDR3 region has 13 residues. Trimming removed 5 bases at V and 0 bases at J, with 8 bases between. Germline CDR1 MNHEY, CDR2 SVGAGI. CDR3 DNA sequence: TGTGCCAGCAGTCGCGCCGGCTCCTACGAGCAGTACTTC. Protein product: CASSRAGSYEQYF.

The CDR3 DNA is TGTGCCAGCAGCTTAGGGGAGTACGTCAATGAGCAGTTCTTC. This gives the protein CASSLGEYVNEQFF. This chain joins TRBV7-3 and TRBJ2-1, with D maybe TRBD2 (5 bases). With 2 bases removed from V and 6 bases from J, the gap between germline ends came to 11 bases. Germline CDR1 SGHTA, CDR2 FQGTGA. The CDR3 length is 14 residues.

J is TRBJ2-7 and V is TRBV4-2; 7 bases line up with TRBD1. Germline CDR1 reads LGHNA; CDR2 reads YNFKEQ. The length of the CDR3 is 16 residues. Trimming cost V 1 base and J 0 bases; bases outside gene matches: 6. DNA for the CDR3: TGTGCCAGCAGCCAAGCGAGGGGGCCGAGCTCCTACGAGCAGTACTTC. This translates into CASSQARGPSSYEQYF.

V gene TRBV5-1 combines with J gene TRBJ2-7, with D maybe TRBD2 (5 bases). This CDR3 is 13 amino acids long. Germline values: CDR1 SGHRS, CDR2 YFSETQ. V lost 5 bases and J 0 bases, leaving 9 bases between the germline ends. DNA of the CDR3: TGCGCCAGCAGTCCGAGGGACTCCTACGAGCAGTACTTC. Residues: CASSPRDSYEQYF.

This clone was picked up one time. The V call is TRBV7-3, the J call TRBJ2-1; D is perhaps TRBD1 (6 bases). CDR3 length: 16 amino acids. Trimming cost V 0 bases and J 7 bases, with 16 bases left between them. Germline V lookup: CDR1 SGHTA, CDR2 FQGTGA. The CDR3 is CASSLTGAQGRNEQFF. CDR3 nucleotide sequence: TGTGCCAGCAGCTTAACTGGGGCACAGGGTAGAAATGAGCAGTTCTTC.

About this clone itself: A read error may produce the germline difference seen at one junction end. The genes are TRBV18 and TRBJ2-7; a weak D match, TRBD1 (6 bases). CDR3 length equals 12 residues. Germline-derived CDR1 and CDR2 are KGHSH and LQKENI. The CDR3 nucleotides are TGTGCCAGCTCACAACAGGGTCGCGAGCGGTACTTC. It yields the protein CASSQQGRERYF.

This chain joins TRBV19 and TRBJ2-3; 7 bases map to TRBD2. V shed 10 bases, J shed 1 base, and the junction held 5 bases outside the gene matches. Germline CDR1 reads LNHDA; CDR2 reads SQIVND (reference sequence). The CDR3 runs 13 residues. The CDR3 DNA sequence: TGTGCCACCCAGCGGGGCCGCACAGATACGCAGTATTTT. Translation gives CATQRGRTDTQYF.

CDR3: CASSYSAGGQTGELFF. CDR3 nucleotide sequence: TGTGCCAGCAGTTACTCAGCGGGGGGGCAAACCGGGGAGCTGTTTTTT. The chain is built from TRBV6-5 and TRBJ2-2; 10 bases match TRBD2. Germline CDR1 and CDR2: MNHEY and SVGAGI. J lost 5 bases, V lost 0 bases, and 3 bases had no gene match. The CDR3 is 16 residues long.

The chain has TRBV18 and TRBJ2-6; 11 nucleotides match TRBD1. Germline V lookup: CDR1 KGHSH, CDR2 LQKENI. Unmatched junction bases numbered 7, after V lost 5 bases and J lost 1 base. CDR3 length: 18 residues. CDR3 coding DNA: TGTGCCAGCTCATCGCCTGGGACAGGGGGGTCTGGGGCCAACGTCCTGACTTTC. Its translation: CASSSPGTGGSGANVLTF.

The rearrangement uses TRBV5-4 and TRBJ2-3; possible D gene TRBD2, 6 bases. The CDR3 totals 13 residues. V gave up 5 bases and J gave up 2 bases, with 9 bases separating them. Germline V gene data show CDR1 as SGHNT and CDR2 as YYREEE (reference sequence). The CDR3 bases are TGTGCCAGCAGACGGGAGTTCACAGATACGCAGTATTTT. It codes for CASRREFTDTQYF.

V gene TRBV28 combines with J gene TRBJ2-2; 10 bases agree with TRBD2. The CDR3 runs 16 residues. Germline V gene data show CDR1 as MDHEN and CDR2 as SYDVKM. V shed 3 bases and J 6 bases; nucleotides not matched to a gene: 7. This chain's CDR3 is CASSFPLAGVSGELFF. The CDR3 bases are TGTGCCAGCAGTTTTCCCCTAGCGGGAGTTTCCGGGGAGCTGTTTTTT. Complete variable domain (other parts from reference TRBV28 and TRBJ2-2): DVKVTQSSRYLVKRTGEKVFLECVQDMDHENMFWYRQDPGLGLRLIYFSYDVKMKEKGDIPEGYSVSREKKERFSLILESASTNQTSMYLCASSFPLAGVSGELFFGEGSRLTVL.

This chain uses TRBV10-2 with TRBJ2-1, with 8 bases lining up with TRBD2. The germline gives CDR1 WSHSY, CDR2 SAAADI. The ends lost 3 bases at V and 3 bases at J; junction bases unmatched: 7. This CDR3 has 16 residues. CDR3 coding DNA: TGCGCCAGCAGTGAAGCGGGGGCCCCTTACTACAATGAGCAGTTCTTC. Translated, it gives CASSEAGAPYYNEQFF.